A selection of T cell receptor beta chains follows, all from one sample in a study of blood T cell repertoires in COVID-19. Clones were sequenced by immunoSEQ multiplex PCR, and TCRdb holds only the in-frame ones, with some missing. The sample has about 64,000 clones; approximately 85% are singletons. Source material: peripheral blood. The source of these receptors is a woman aged 55-75 years with COVID-19, enrolled during active disease. Both conserved end residues are part of each CDR3. Fields, in order: CDR3 DNA, CDR3 protein, J gene, V gene, clone size, D gene. D genes are given only for firm matches. Not every row has a clone size; where given, it reads once, few, many or a size class.

CDR3nt: TGTGCCAGCAGCCAGACAATCTACGAGCAGTACTTC
CDR3aa: CASSQTIYEQYF
j_gene: TRBJ2-7
v_gene: TRBV3-1/TRBV3-2
abundance: once
d_gene: .

CDR3nt: TGTGCCAGCAGCCCGGGAGGCAGTAGCTATGGCTACACCTTC
CDR3aa: CASSPGGSSYGYTF
j_gene: TRBJ1-2
v_gene: TRBV5-6
abundance: .
d_gene: .

CDR3nt: TGTGCCAGCAGTTTTCAGGACCGGGACAGGGGTATTTACGAGCAGTACTTC
CDR3aa: CASSFQDRDRGIYEQYF
j_gene: TRBJ2-7
v_gene: TRBV28
abundance: .
d_gene: TRBD1

CDR3nt: TGTGCCAGCAGCTTAGTGGGGGACAGGGAAGCTTTCTTT
CDR3aa: CASSLVGDREAFF
j_gene: TRBJ1-1
v_gene: TRBV7-6
abundance: .
d_gene: TRBD1

CDR3nt: TGCGCCAGCAGCCAAGATAGGGCAGGGGGCTCCTACAATGAGCAGTTCTTC
CDR3aa: CASSQDRAGGSYNEQFF
j_gene: TRBJ2-1
v_gene: TRBV4-1
abundance: .
d_gene: TRBD1

CDR3nt: TGTGCCTGGAGCATGAAGGGCAGGGGAGTAACCGGGGAGCTGTTTTTT
CDR3aa: CAWSMKGRGVTGELFF
j_gene: TRBJ2-2
v_gene: TRBV30
abundance: .
d_gene: .

CDR3nt: TGTGCCAGCAGTTACTTTACTAGCGGCACAGATACGCAGTATTTT
CDR3aa: CASSYFTSGTDTQYF
j_gene: TRBJ2-3
v_gene: TRBV6-5
abundance: .
d_gene: TRBD2

CDR3nt: TGTGCCAGCAGTTACCCGCCGGCCCTGGAGGAGACCCAGTACTTC
CDR3aa: CASSYPPALEETQYF
j_gene: TRBJ2-5
v_gene: TRBV6-2/TRBV6-3
abundance: .
d_gene: .

CDR3nt: TGTGCCAGCAGTGAAGCAAGACAGGGGACCTATAGCAATCAGCCCCAGCATTTT
CDR3aa: CASSEARQGTYSNQPQHF
j_gene: TRBJ1-5
v_gene: TRBV6-1
abundance: .
d_gene: TRBD1

CDR3nt: TGCGCCAGCAGCCTCACGACCGGACAGGTCTATGGCTACACCTTC
CDR3aa: CASSLTTGQVYGYTF
j_gene: TRBJ1-2
v_gene: TRBV5-1
abundance: .
d_gene: TRBD1

CDR3nt: TGTGCCAGCAGCTTGGCTAGGGGCGTCTCTGGGGAGACCCAGTACTTC
CDR3aa: CASSLARGVSGETQYF
j_gene: TRBJ2-5
v_gene: TRBV5-5
abundance: once
d_gene: .

CDR3nt: TGTGCCAGCAGTTACGGGGCTAGCGGGAGTAATGAGCAGTTCTTC
CDR3aa: CASSYGASGSNEQFF
j_gene: TRBJ2-1
v_gene: TRBV6-6
abundance: .
d_gene: TRBD2

CDR3nt: TGCGCCAGCAGCTCGGAGTCCGGGACAGGCTATGGCTACACCTTC
CDR3aa: CASSSESGTGYGYTF
j_gene: TRBJ1-2
v_gene: TRBV5-1
abundance: .
d_gene: TRBD1

CDR3nt: TGCGCCAGCAGCCATGCAGTTGAGGGTCAGCCCCAGCATTTT
CDR3aa: CASSHAVEGQPQHF
j_gene: TRBJ1-5
v_gene: TRBV4-1
abundance: .
d_gene: .

CDR3nt: TGTGCCAGCAGTTTAAGGGCAGGGTTGGATGAGCAGTTCTTC
CDR3aa: CASSLRAGLDEQFF
j_gene: TRBJ2-1
v_gene: TRBV27
abundance: .
d_gene: .

CDR3nt: TGCGCCAGCAGCTTGTTTGGCGGAGAGACCCAGTACTTC
CDR3aa: CASSLFGGETQYF
j_gene: TRBJ2-5
v_gene: TRBV5-1
abundance: few
d_gene: .